These 22 T cell receptor beta chains originate from one sample sequenced in a study of cytomegalovirus exposure and HLA in healthy donors. Vbeta (60) and Jbeta (13) primers were used in the PCR. Assay: immunoSEQ multiplex PCR; the TCRdb copy retains only in-frame clones and omits some. The data contain around 150,000 clones, about 68% of them singletons. The sequenced sample consisted of PBMCs. Source of these receptors: a human donor in good health.

The gene calls are TRBV18 and TRBJ2-7; 12 nucleotides agree with TRBD2. The ends lost 5 bases at V and 1 base at J; junction bases unmatched: 6. There are 16 residues in the CDR3. CDR1 is KGHSH and CDR2 is LQKENI in the germline V gene. CDR3 loop: CASSSPGTSGSYEQYF. CDR3 coding DNA: TGTGCCAGCTCAAGCCCCGGGACTAGCGGGTCCTACGAGCAGTACTTC.

V is TRBV5-1 and J is TRBJ2-2; 9 bases match TRBD1. J lost 6 bases, V lost 4 bases, and 7 bases had no gene match. Germline CDR1 is SGHRS and CDR2 is YFSETQ. The length of the CDR3 is 15 residues. CDR3 amino acids: CASSPGQGDPGELFF. Written as DNA, the CDR3 is TGCGCCAGCAGCCCGGGACAGGGTGATCCCGGGGAGCTGTTTTTT.

This chain connects TRBV28 to TRBJ2-1; D might be TRBD2 (6 bases). Germline-derived CDR1 and CDR2 are MDHEN and SYDVKM. V lost 2 bases and J lost 6, with 11 bases in between. The CDR3 has 14 amino acids. CDR3 nucleotide sequence: TGTGCCAGCAGTTTACTGGGACTCCCCAATGAGCAGTTCTTC. Translation gives CASSLLGLPNEQFF.

This chain links TRBV19 with TRBJ1-5, with no clear D. V lost 2 bases and J lost 4, with 9 bases in between. Germline V CDR1 and CDR2: LNHDA, SQIVND (reference sequence). The CDR3 sequence is 14 residues long. Here the CDR3 reads CASSIRSRNQPQHF. As DNA, the CDR3 is TGTGCCAGTAGTATACGATCACGGAATCAGCCCCAGCATTTT.

V is TRBV6-6 and J is TRBJ2-2; D gene unclear. Trimming shortened V by 6 bases and J by 6 bases, and 17 bases separated the two germline ends. Germline assignment: CDR1 MNHNY and CDR2 SVGAGI (reference sequence). This CDR3 region has 15 residues. This CDR3 is CASSYRVEFPGELFF. CDR3 bases: TGTGCCAGCAGCTATCGGGTTGAGTTCCCCGGGGAGCTGTTTTTT.

The V call is TRBV11-3, the J call TRBJ1-2; TRBD1 might be the D (5 bases). V was trimmed by 0 bases and J by 2 bases, leaving 10 bases between them. Germline V gene sequence: CDR1 SGHNT, CDR2 YENEEA. The length of the CDR3 is 15 residues. DNA for the CDR3: TGTGCCAGCAGCTTAGACAGGGCCTACAACTATGGCTACACCTTC. Translation gives CASSLDRAYNYGYTF.

J is TRBJ2-1 and V is TRBV13; perhaps TRBD2 as D (5 bases). Trimming removed 4 bases from V and 0 bases from J, with 16 bases in between. The CDR3 length is 17 residues. The germline V gene has CDR1 PRHDT and CDR2 FYEKMQ (reference sequence). The CDR3 DNA sequence: TGTGCCAGCAGCTCCCCCCTTTCGGGAATCTCCTACAATGAGCAGTTCTTC. It yields the protein CASSSPLSGISYNEQFF. The whole variable domain, remainder taken from reference TRBV13 and TRBJ2-1, is AAGVIQSPRHLIKEKRETATLKCYPIPRHDTVYWYQQGPGQDPQFLISFYEKMQSDKGSIPDRFSAQQFSDYHSELNMSSLELGDSALYFCASSSPLSGISYNEQFFGPGTRLTVL.

The sample holds a few counts of this clone. The gene calls are TRBV9 and TRBJ2-3; D is possibly TRBD2 (6 bases). The CDR3 has 12 amino acids. Germline CDR1 and CDR2: SGDLS and YYNGEE. Trimming left V 4 bases short and J 6 bases short, with 9 bases between. Written as DNA, the CDR3 is TGTGCCAGCAGCCCACGGGGGGATACGCAGTATTTT. It yields the protein CASSPRGDTQYF. Variable domain in full (rest from reference TRBV9 and TRBJ2-3): DSGVTQTPKHLITATGQRVTLRCSPRSGDLSVYWYQQSLDQGLQFLIQYYNGEERAKGNILERFSAQQFPDLHSELNLSSLELGDSALYFCASSPRGDTQYFGPGTRLTVL.

V usage is TRBV9 and J usage is TRBJ2-7, with 16 positions matching TRBD2. The V gene end was trimmed by 4 bases and the J gene end by 6 bases; junction bases not matched to a gene: 7. The CDR3 covers 16 residues. Per the germline V gene, CDR1 is SGDLS and CDR2 is YYNGEE. CDR3 in DNA: TGTGCCAGCAGCAAGGGACTAGCGGGAGGGCCTGGCGAGCAGTACTTC. Its translation is CASSKGLAGGPGEQYF. The full variable domain, with the rest looked up from reference TRBV9 and TRBJ2-7, is DSGVTQTPKHLITATGQRVTLRCSPRSGDLSVYWYQQSLDQGLQFLIQYYNGEERAKGNILERFSAQQFPDLHSELNLSSLELGDSALYFCASSKGLAGGPGEQYFGPGTRLTVT.

The chain is built from TRBV6-1 and TRBJ1-5; D is uncertain. The germline V gene has CDR1 MNHNS and CDR2 SASEGT. This CDR3 region has 14 residues. Deletions cut 1 base from V and 2 bases from J, with 6 bases between. The CDR3 here is CASSEVRRNQPQHF. The CDR3, as DNA: TGTGCCAGCAGTGAAGTCAGGCGCAATCAGCCCCAGCATTTT.

V and J are TRBV6-1 and TRBJ2-6; D is ambiguous. The CDR3 has 16 residues. The ends were cut back, 0 bases at V and 0 bases at J, with 6 bases in the middle. CDR1 is MNHNS, CDR2 SASEGT, per germline. The CDR3 DNA reads as TGTGCCAGCAGTGAAGCCGTGTACTCTGGGGCCAACGTCCTGACTTTC. The encoded protein is CASSEAVYSGANVLTF.

This sequence joins TRBV15 and TRBJ1-1; weak D call: TRBD1 (5 bases). V lost 0 bases to trimming and J lost 5 bases, with 10 bases between them. Germline CDR1 and CDR2: LNHNV and YYDKDF (reference sequence). CDR3 length: 14 residues. CDR3 in amino acids: CATSREGELTEAFF. CDR3 nucleotides: TGTGCCACCAGCAGAGAAGGGGAACTAACTGAAGCTTTCTTT.

The J gene is TRBJ2-7, the V gene TRBV5-4, with 9 bases lining up with TRBD2. Germline V gene data show CDR1 as SGHNT and CDR2 as YYREEE (reference sequence). After removal of 1 base from V and 1 base from J, the junction contained 3 bases not matched to a gene. There are 15 residues in the CDR3. The CDR3 coding sequence is TGTGCCAGCAGCTTGCCGGGACTAGCATCCTACGAGCAGTACTTC. Translating it yields CASSLPGLASYEQYF.

The rearrangement joins TRBV5-6 to TRBJ2-7, with 7 bases aligning to TRBD1. Germline V gives CDR1 SGHDT, CDR2 YYEEEE. This CDR3 contains 14 residues. V shed 7 bases and J 2 bases; nucleotides not matched to a gene: 9. The CDR3 protein is CASQSGTETYEQYF. The CDR3, as DNA: TGTGCCAGCCAATCCGGGACAGAGACCTACGAGCAGTACTTC.

The chain uses TRBV2 and TRBJ2-3; D not certain. The CDR3 totals 12 residues. Germline V gives CDR1 SNHLY, CDR2 FYNNEI. V lost 3 bases and J 5 bases, leaving 6 bases between the germline ends. Here the CDR3 reads CASSESGDTQYF. CDR3 coding DNA: TGTGCCAGCAGTGAGTCCGGAGATACGCAGTATTTT.

The rearrangement joins TRBV10-3 to TRBJ2-4, with D unclear. With 3 bases removed from V and 6 bases from J, the gap between germline ends came to 12 bases. This CDR3 is built from 14 residues. Germline V gene sequence: CDR1 ENHRY, CDR2 SYGVKD. The CDR3 bases are TGTGCCATCAGTGAAACCCCGTCGGGAAACATTCAGTACTTC. This translates into CAISETPSGNIQYF.

The rearrangement uses TRBV2 and TRBJ2-7; no reliable D call. The CDR3 loop spans 14 amino acids. The V end was cut by 2 bases, the J end by 0 bases, with 8 bases between. Germline V gene data show CDR1 as SNHLY and CDR2 as FYNNEI. CDR3 loop: CASSESANSYEQYF. Written as DNA, the CDR3 is TGTGCCAGCAGTGAAAGCGCGAACTCCTACGAGCAGTACTTC.

The chain is built from TRBV7-9 and TRBJ2-1; the D gene is possibly TRBD2 (6 bases). This CDR3 is built from 17 residues. V lost 2 bases to trimming and J lost 0 bases, with 14 bases between them. CDR1 and CDR2 from the germline V gene are SEHNR and FQNEAQ (reference sequence). The CDR3 DNA reads as TGTGCCAGCAGCTTATCACTAGCTTTGAGCTCCTACAATGAGCAGTTCTTC. Encoded protein: CASSLSLALSSYNEQFF.

This clone turned up a few times. CDR3 bases: TGTGCCAGCAGCCCAGGGGGCGTCTGGGGGCAGTTCTTC. As protein: CASSPGGVWGQFF. The chain carries TRBV7-9 and TRBJ2-1; 8 nucleotides match TRBD1. This CDR3 has 13 residues. Trimming cost V 5 bases and J 12 bases; bases outside gene matches: 9. Germline V gene lookup returns CDR1 SEHNR and CDR2 FQNEAQ (reference sequence).

Only a few counts were recorded for this clone. The V and J genes are TRBV4-1 and TRBJ1-3; D is undetermined. The germline gives CDR1 MGHRA, CDR2 YSYEKL. The CDR3 sequence is 15 residues long. V was cut by 0 bases and J by 0 bases, with 6 bases left in between. DNA for the CDR3: TGCGCCAGCAGCCAAGATAGTAACTCTGGAAACACCATATATTTT. Amino acid sequence: CASSQDSNSGNTIYF.

This sequence joins TRBV7-2 and TRBJ2-7, with D hard to call. With 5 bases removed from V and 7 bases from J, the gap between germline ends came to 12 bases. CDR3 length: 12 residues. Germline V gives CDR1 SGHTA, CDR2 FQGNSA. CDR3 sequence reads: CASSPTLIEQYF. The CDR3 DNA follows: TGTGCCAGCAGCCCTACCCTAATAGAGCAGTACTTC.

This clone was detected only a few times. This chain joins TRBV27 and TRBJ2-3; TRBD1 is a possible D gene (6 bases). The CDR3 is 16 residues long. Looked up from germline, CDR1 is MNHEY and CDR2 is SMNVEV (reference sequence). The V end lost 3 bases, the J end lost 1 base, and 14 bases lay between the germline ends. The CDR3 loop reads CASSLGAVIRTDTQYF. The CDR3, as DNA: TGTGCCAGCAGTTTGGGGGCGGTAATACGCACAGATACGCAGTATTTT.